This T cell receptor (beta chain) derives from a study of a mutant IDH1 vaccine in newly diagnosed glioma (dated by TCRdb to 2020 to 2023). With respect to the entire study: Vaccination began 4-6 weeks after radiotherapy alone, or alongside temozolomide cycles in the chemotherapy-containing groups. The week-35 safety follow-up took place at visit V12, and the week-47 end of study took place at visit V13. Of the 25 to 40 treated patients, about 62% were male and about 40% were female, and the mean age was around 40 years. Longitudinal TCRB deep sequencing was performed for about two dozen treated patients wherever samples were available for exploratory analyses. Peripheral blood samples were drawn at six visits, namely V03 (baseline), V05, V07, V10, V12 and V13. Before enrollment, patients had received standard therapy of radiotherapy alone, temozolomide alone, or radiochemotherapy with temozolomide; most received the combination.

Regarding this clone: What this receptor recognizes is not known. Nothing much larger sits one base from this clone, and base qualities are not available.

At the junction V is shortened by 3 bases and J by 8 bases; bases outside the gene matches: 10. There are 16 amino acids in the CDR3, from cysteine to phenylalanine inclusive. The entry retains the CDR3 DNA only, 48 bases that are in frame from base 1. Per the germline V gene (reference sequence), MNHEY is the CDR1 and SMNVEV is the CDR2. This specimen's time point label, interpreted: week 35, safety follow-up. Every vaccine dose consisted of 300 ug of a 20-mer mutant IDH1 peptide in Montanide, administered subcutaneously together with topical imiquimod. Patients were given eight vaccinations, in weeks 1, 3, 5, 7, 11, 15, 19 and 23, which matched visits V03 through V10. The donors had newly diagnosed IDH1-mutant astrocytomas of WHO grade 3 or 4 that showed loss of nuclear ATRX. The samples were drawn from NOA16, a multicentre, single-arm, open-label phase I trial in Germany that tested a mutant IDH1 peptide vaccine in humans for the first time. Genomic DNA for TCRB sequencing was extracted from EDTA blood using the DNeasy Blood and Tissue Kit.

Findings and caveats that apply to the study as a whole: Across multiple MHC alleles, vaccine-induced immune responses were seen in approximately 93% of patients. Availability determined which PBMC samples were chosen for TCRB deep sequencing. According to the authors, sample limitations meant that analyses of patient blood samples could not be reproduced. No apparent relationship was observed between pseudoprogression and alterations in the top peripheral T cell clonotypes detected by TCRB sequencing.

Receptor amplification or capture employed the immunoSEQ multiplex PCR assay. Following the manufacturer's protocol, the hsTCRB Kit was used to amplify rearranged TCR beta chain sequences. Sequencing of TCRB libraries was carried out on an Illumina MiSeq. As for how the authors treated the data: The proprietary platform of the kit vendor was used for demultiplexing, trimming and gene mapping. Held by TCRdb, this immuneACCESS table contains in-frame sequences only and omits some clones. Under half of the omission traces to an unresolved V gene where checked; the cause of the rest is unknown. The D gene and trimming were derived from the DNA, and the V and J assignments and clone size from that table. The sample table shows 35,000 to 50,000 clones, and 92% are seen once. The ten largest make up 2% to 2.5% of the sample.

This sequence originates from a man aged 50 or older with glioma. The material sequenced was PBMCs, taken from a glioma patient whose treatment included an IDH1 peptide vaccine. This sequence uses TRBV27 and TRBJ1-2, with 12 central nucleotides matching TRBD1. The CDR3 protein: CASSFLQGQGASGYTF. DNA sequence: TGTGCCAGCAGTTTCTTACAGGGACAGGGGGCTTCGGGCTACACCTTC.